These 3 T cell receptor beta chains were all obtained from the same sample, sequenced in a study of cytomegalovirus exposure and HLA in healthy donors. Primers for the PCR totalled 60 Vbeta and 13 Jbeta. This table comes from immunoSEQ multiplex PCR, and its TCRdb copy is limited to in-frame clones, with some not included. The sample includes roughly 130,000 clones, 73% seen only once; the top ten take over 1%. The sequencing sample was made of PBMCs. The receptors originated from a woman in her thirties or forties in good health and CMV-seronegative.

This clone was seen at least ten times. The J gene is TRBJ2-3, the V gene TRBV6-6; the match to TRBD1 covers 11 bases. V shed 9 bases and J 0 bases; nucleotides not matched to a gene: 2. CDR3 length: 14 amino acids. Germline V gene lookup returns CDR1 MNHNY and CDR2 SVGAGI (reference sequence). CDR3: CASGTGGSTDTQYF. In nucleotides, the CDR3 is TGTGCCAGTGGGACAGGGGGTAGCACAGATACGCAGTATTTT.

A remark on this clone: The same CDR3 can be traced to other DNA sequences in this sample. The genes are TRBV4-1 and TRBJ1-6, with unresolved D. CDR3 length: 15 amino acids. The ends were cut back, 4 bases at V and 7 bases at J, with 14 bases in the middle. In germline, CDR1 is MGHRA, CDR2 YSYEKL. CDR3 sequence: CASSRTPYLNSPLHF. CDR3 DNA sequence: TGCGCCAGCAGCCGCACCCCCTATCTCAATTCACCCCTCCACTTT.

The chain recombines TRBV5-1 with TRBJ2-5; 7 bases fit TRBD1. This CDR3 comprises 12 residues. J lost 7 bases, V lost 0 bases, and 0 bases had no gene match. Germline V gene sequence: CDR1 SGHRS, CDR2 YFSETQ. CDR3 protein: CASSLDRGTQYF. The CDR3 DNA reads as TGCGCCAGCAGCTTGGACAGGGGGACCCAGTACTTC.